The rows below give T cell receptor beta chains drawn from one sample of a study of identical twins. TCRdb used MiXCR to reprocess the 5' RACE reads, holding one entry per CDR3 protein. This table has fewer than 650,000 distinct CDR3 sequences, about 7.6% appearing once. These data also formed part of another study, on yellow fever vaccine responses in identical twins.

Specimen: PBMCs. These receptors all come from a young woman in good health. CDR3s include the opening cysteine and the closing phenylalanine or tryptophan. Fields, in order: V gene, J gene, D gene, clone size, CDR3 protein, CDR3 DNA. The D gene is left open where the match is weak. Some rows have no size entry. The others give once, few or many, or a class for an expanded clone.

v_gene: TRBV20-1
j_gene: TRBJ2-1
d_gene: TRBD2
abundance: -
CDR3aa: CCARVATSGLSYNEQFF
CDR3nt: TGCTGTGCTAGAGTAGCGACTAGCGGTCTCTCCTACAATGAGCAGTTCTTC

v_gene: TRBV4-1
j_gene: TRBJ1-2
d_gene: -
abundance: -
CDR3aa: CASSPSLAFGGGYTF
CDR3nt: TGCGCCAGCAGCCCCTCTCTCGCCTTCGGTGGTGGCTACACCTTC

v_gene: TRBV20-1
j_gene: TRBJ1-2
d_gene: TRBD1
abundance: many
CDR3aa: CSARGLLGQRDYGYTF
CDR3nt: TGCAGTGCTAGAGGGTTGTTGGGACAGCGAGACTATGGCTACACCTTC

v_gene: TRBV24-1
j_gene: TRBJ2-1
d_gene: -
abundance: many
CDR3aa: CATSDRAGVSYYNEQFF
CDR3nt: TGTGCCACCAGTGATCGAGCAGGGGTTAGCTACTACAATGAGCAGTTCTTC

v_gene: TRBV12-3/TRBV12-4
j_gene: TRBJ2-1
d_gene: -
abundance: few
CDR3aa: CASSPSRDPSSSYNEQFF
CDR3nt: TGTGCCAGCAGTCCGTCCCGGGACCCCTCTAGCTCCTACAATGAGCAGTTCTTC

v_gene: TRBV24-1
j_gene: TRBJ2-1
d_gene: TRBD2
abundance: -
CDR3aa: CATSDLAREGGNEQFF
CDR3nt: TGTGCCACCAGTGACCTGGCTCGGGAGGGGGGCAATGAGCAGTTCTTC

v_gene: TRBV5-1
j_gene: TRBJ1-1
d_gene: -
abundance: many
CDR3aa: CASSAGLNTEAFF
CDR3nt: TGCGCCAGCAGCGCAGGGCTGAACACTGAAGCTTTCTTT

v_gene: TRBV10-3
j_gene: TRBJ2-3
d_gene: -
abundance: -
CDR3aa: CAISRQPSTDTQYF
CDR3nt: TGTGCCATCAGTAGACAGCCAAGCACAGATACGCAGTATTTT

v_gene: TRBV4-1
j_gene: TRBJ1-6
d_gene: -
abundance: -
CDR3aa: CASSQGQADPPLHF
CDR3nt: TGCGCCAGCAGCCAAGGACAGGCTGATCCACCCCTCCACTTT

v_gene: TRBV6-1
j_gene: TRBJ2-2
d_gene: -
abundance: -
CDR3aa: CASSEAASAAGELFF
CDR3nt: TGTGCCAGCAGTGAAGCGGCTAGCGCGGCCGGGGAGCTGTTTTTT

v_gene: TRBV24-1
j_gene: TRBJ2-2
d_gene: TRBD1
abundance: many
CDR3aa: CATSEKDRDTGELFF
CDR3nt: TGTGCCACCAGTGAAAAGGACAGGGACACCGGGGAGCTGTTTTTT

v_gene: TRBV12-3/TRBV12-4
j_gene: TRBJ1-6
d_gene: TRBD1
abundance: few
CDR3aa: CASSPSGDRASPLHF
CDR3nt: TGTGCCAGCAGCCCGTCGGGGGACAGGGCTTCACCCCTCCACTTT

v_gene: TRBV5-1
j_gene: TRBJ2-7
d_gene: TRBD2
abundance: few
CDR3aa: CASSLVRGREEDEQYF
CDR3nt: TGCGCCAGCAGCTTGGTTCGGGGGCGGGAGGAAGACGAGCAGTACTTC

v_gene: TRBV7-3
j_gene: TRBJ2-1
d_gene: TRBD2
abundance: many
CDR3aa: CASSLSASGSYEQFF
CDR3nt: TGTGCCAGCAGCTTGTCGGCTAGCGGGAGCTACGAGCAGTTCTTC

v_gene: TRBV4-2
j_gene: TRBJ2-1
d_gene: -
abundance: few
CDR3aa: CASSQDQMGEGVRNEQFF
CDR3nt: TGTGCCAGCAGCCAAGATCAAATGGGGGAAGGTGTTAGGAATGAGCAGTTCTTC

v_gene: TRBV2
j_gene: TRBJ2-1
d_gene: -
abundance: many
CDR3aa: CASSVGAVEQFF
CDR3nt: TGTGCCAGCAGTGTTGGGGCGGTTGAGCAGTTCTTC

v_gene: TRBV6-1
j_gene: TRBJ2-1
d_gene: -
abundance: few
CDR3aa: CASSEYAGGEDEQFF
CDR3nt: TGTGCCAGCAGTGAATATGCCGGAGGGGAAGATGAGCAGTTCTTC

v_gene: TRBV2
j_gene: TRBJ2-3
d_gene: -
abundance: -
CDR3aa: CASSEIAQRTDTQYF
CDR3nt: TGTGCCAGCAGTGAAATAGCGCAACGCACAGATACGCAGTATTTT

v_gene: TRBV11-3
j_gene: TRBJ1-1
d_gene: -
abundance: few
CDR3aa: CASSLPGLGIAFF
CDR3nt: TGTGCCAGCAGCTTACCGGGGCTGGGGATCGCTTTCTTT

v_gene: TRBV5-6
j_gene: TRBJ2-3
d_gene: TRBD2
abundance: many
CDR3aa: CASSYLAGPTDTQYF
CDR3nt: TGTGCCAGCAGCTATCTAGCGGGCCCCACAGATACGCAGTATTTT

v_gene: TRBV12-3/TRBV12-4
j_gene: TRBJ1-6
d_gene: -
abundance: many
CDR3aa: CASSLLGDSPLHF
CDR3nt: TGTGCCAGCAGTCTCCTAGGGGATTCACCCCTCCACTTT

v_gene: TRBV10-3
j_gene: TRBJ2-2
d_gene: -
abundance: few
CDR3aa: CAISESKPGQLAGELFF
CDR3nt: TGTGCCATCAGTGAGTCCAAGCCGGGACAACTCGCCGGGGAGCTGTTTTTT

v_gene: TRBV24-1
j_gene: TRBJ2-1
d_gene: -
abundance: few
CDR3aa: CATSDLTEQFF
CDR3nt: TGTGCCACCAGTGATTTAACTGAGCAGTTCTTC

v_gene: TRBV11-2
j_gene: TRBJ2-7
d_gene: TRBD1
abundance: few
CDR3aa: CASSLVDRGYEQYF
CDR3nt: TGTGCCAGCAGCTTAGTGGACAGGGGCTACGAGCAGTACTTC

v_gene: TRBV7-2
j_gene: TRBJ2-2
d_gene: TRBD2
abundance: -
CDR3aa: CASVLRIPGLAGNTGELFF
CDR3nt: TGTGCCAGCGTTTTGCGCATCCCGGGACTAGCGGGAAACACCGGGGAGCTGTTTTTT

v_gene: TRBV20-1
j_gene: TRBJ2-3
d_gene: TRBD2
abundance: few
CDR3aa: CSAPGGAQDTQYF
CDR3nt: TGCAGTGCCCCGGGGGGGGCGCAAGATACGCAGTATTTT

v_gene: TRBV29-1
j_gene: TRBJ2-1
d_gene: -
abundance: -
CDR3aa: CSVGLGNEQFF
CDR3nt: TGCAGCGTTGGGTTGGGCAATGAGCAGTTCTTC

v_gene: TRBV25-1
j_gene: TRBJ2-7
d_gene: TRBD2
abundance: many
CDR3aa: CASSAPEGGSGYEQYF
CDR3nt: TGTGCCAGCAGTGCCCCGGAGGGCGGGAGCGGATACGAGCAGTACTTC

v_gene: TRBV2
j_gene: TRBJ1-2
d_gene: -
abundance: many
CDR3aa: CASSEVDRPYGYTF
CDR3nt: TGTGCCAGCAGTGAAGTAGACAGGCCGTATGGCTACACCTTC

v_gene: TRBV28
j_gene: TRBJ2-4
d_gene: -
abundance: few
CDR3aa: CASSPAGRDEIAKNIQYF
CDR3nt: TGTGCCAGCAGCCCCGCCGGGAGAGATGAAATAGCCAAAAACATTCAGTACTTC

v_gene: TRBV7-6
j_gene: TRBJ2-3
d_gene: -
abundance: -
CDR3aa: CASSPTGSRTDTQYF
CDR3nt: TGTGCCAGCAGCCCTACAGGGTCTCGCACAGATACGCAGTATTTT

v_gene: TRBV12-3/TRBV12-4
j_gene: TRBJ1-5
d_gene: TRBD1
abundance: many
CDR3aa: CASSPRGQGRPQHF
CDR3nt: TGTGCCAGCAGTCCGCGGGGACAGGGCCGACCCCAGCATTTT

v_gene: TRBV11-2
j_gene: TRBJ1-6
d_gene: -
abundance: -
CDR3aa: CASSPSSLNSPLHF
CDR3nt: TGTGCCAGCAGCCCTAGTAGTCTCAATTCACCCCTCCACTTT

v_gene: TRBV3-1
j_gene: TRBJ1-2
d_gene: -
abundance: -
CDR3aa: CASSTGLHYGYTF
CDR3nt: TGTGCCAGCAGCACAGGGTTACACTATGGCTACACCTTC

v_gene: TRBV12-2
j_gene: TRBJ2-7
d_gene: -
abundance: few
CDR3aa: CASRLHTSAGSYEQYF
CDR3nt: TGTGCAAGTCGCTTACATACTAGCGCGGGCTCCTACGAGCAGTACTTC

v_gene: TRBV20-1
j_gene: TRBJ1-4
d_gene: -
abundance: -
CDR3aa: CSATGQINEKLFF
CDR3nt: TGCAGTGCTACAGGACAGATTAATGAAAAACTGTTTTTT

v_gene: TRBV12-3/TRBV12-4
j_gene: TRBJ2-5
d_gene: TRBD1
abundance: -
CDR3aa: CASSLGPGQGKETQYF
CDR3nt: TGTGCCAGCAGTTTAGGACCGGGACAGGGGAAGGAGACCCAGTACTTC

v_gene: TRBV3-1
j_gene: TRBJ2-1
d_gene: -
abundance: -
CDR3aa: CASSLNLGYNEQFF
CDR3nt: TGTGCCAGCAGCCTTAATCTAGGCTACAATGAGCAGTTCTTC

v_gene: TRBV3-1
j_gene: TRBJ2-7
d_gene: -
abundance: many
CDR3aa: CASSQALGQDEQYF
CDR3nt: TGTGCCAGCAGCCAAGCGCTGGGGCAAGACGAGCAGTACTTC

v_gene: TRBV10-3
j_gene: TRBJ1-1
d_gene: -
abundance: -
CDR3aa: CAISELGRNTEAFF
CDR3nt: TGTGCCATCAGTGAGCTCGGGAGGAACACTGAAGCTTTCTTT

v_gene: TRBV5-1
j_gene: TRBJ2-2
d_gene: -
abundance: -
CDR3aa: CASSHLPGLSLTGELFF
CDR3nt: TGCGCCAGCAGCCATCTACCGGGTCTAAGCCTTACCGGGGAGCTGTTTTTT

v_gene: TRBV3-1
j_gene: TRBJ2-7
d_gene: -
abundance: many
CDR3aa: CASSQDTLVYEQYF
CDR3nt: TGTGCCAGCAGCCAAGATACGCTGGTATACGAGCAGTACTTC

v_gene: TRBV20-1
j_gene: TRBJ1-6
d_gene: -
abundance: -
CDR3aa: CSARGRQYNSPLHF
CDR3nt: TGCAGTGCTAGAGGTCGTCAATATAATTCACCCCTCCACTTT

v_gene: TRBV18
j_gene: TRBJ2-5
d_gene: -
abundance: -
CDR3aa: CASSPPNRASPWQETQYF
CDR3nt: TGTGCCAGCTCACCACCGAACCGCGCCAGCCCGTGGCAAGAGACCCAGTACTTC

v_gene: TRBV6-1
j_gene: TRBJ2-3
d_gene: -
abundance: few
CDR3aa: CASSEVGPRGAGTDTQYF
CDR3nt: TGTGCCAGCAGTGAAGTCGGGCCCCGGGGGGCAGGGACAGATACGCAGTATTTT

v_gene: TRBV10-3
j_gene: TRBJ1-1
d_gene: -
abundance: many
CDR3aa: CAISERGAETEAFF
CDR3nt: TGTGCCATCAGTGAACGGGGGGCTGAGACTGAAGCTTTCTTT

v_gene: TRBV6-1
j_gene: TRBJ1-2
d_gene: -
abundance: few
CDR3aa: CASRNDAGSNYGYTF
CDR3nt: TGTGCCAGCAGGAACGACGCCGGCAGTAACTATGGCTACACCTTC

v_gene: TRBV5-1
j_gene: TRBJ2-7
d_gene: TRBD2
abundance: many
CDR3aa: CASSLVSGGHEQYF
CDR3nt: TGCGCCAGCAGCTTGGTTAGCGGGGGCCACGAGCAGTACTTC

v_gene: TRBV3-1
j_gene: TRBJ2-4
d_gene: -
abundance: few
CDR3aa: CASSQDAVLGKNIQYF
CDR3nt: TGTGCCAGCAGCCAAGATGCAGTCCTGGGCAAAAACATTCAGTACTTC

v_gene: TRBV7-9
j_gene: TRBJ1-6
d_gene: -
abundance: -
CDR3aa: CASSPTGTTDPPLHF
CDR3nt: TGTGCCAGCAGCCCCACAGGGACGACGGATCCCCCCCTCCACTTT

v_gene: TRBV7-2
j_gene: TRBJ2-1
d_gene: -
abundance: -
CDR3aa: CASSPRGTEQFF
CDR3nt: TGTGCCAGCAGTCCTCGAGGGACCGAGCAGTTCTTC

v_gene: TRBV30
j_gene: TRBJ2-1
d_gene: TRBD1
abundance: -
CDR3aa: CAMSPEPGTDPRGQFF
CDR3nt: TGTGCCATGAGCCCCGAGCCCGGGACAGACCCTAGAGGGCAGTTCTTC

v_gene: TRBV28
j_gene: TRBJ2-5
d_gene: -
abundance: few
CDR3aa: CASSFVQGRIQETQYF
CDR3nt: TGTGCCAGCAGTTTCGTGCAGGGACGGATCCAAGAGACCCAGTACTTC

v_gene: TRBV20-1
j_gene: TRBJ2-1
d_gene: TRBD1
abundance: many
CDR3aa: CSALEGQGGYNEQFF
CDR3nt: TGCAGTGCTCTAGAGGGACAGGGGGGGTACAATGAGCAGTTCTTC

v_gene: TRBV10-1
j_gene: TRBJ2-2
d_gene: -
abundance: -
CDR3aa: CASSVEIRAGELFF
CDR3nt: TGCGCCAGCAGTGTTGAAATTCGCGCCGGGGAGCTGTTTTTT

v_gene: TRBV12-3/TRBV12-4
j_gene: TRBJ2-3
d_gene: -
abundance: -
CDR3aa: CASSTLSTGNTDTQYF
CDR3nt: TGTGCCAGCAGTACTCTTAGTACGGGAAACACAGATACGCAGTATTTT

v_gene: TRBV7-9
j_gene: TRBJ2-3
d_gene: TRBD2
abundance: -
CDR3aa: CASSWTSGSSHTDTQYF
CDR3nt: TGTGCCAGCAGCTGGACTAGCGGGAGCTCCCACACAGATACGCAGTATTTT

v_gene: TRBV25-1
j_gene: TRBJ2-1
d_gene: -
abundance: many
CDR3aa: CASRNTGMWNEQFF
CDR3nt: TGTGCCAGCAGGAATACAGGGATGTGGAATGAGCAGTTCTTC

v_gene: TRBV27
j_gene: TRBJ1-2
d_gene: -
abundance: -
CDR3aa: CASRPVGSNYGYTF
CDR3nt: TGTGCCAGCAGGCCGGTAGGATCTAACTATGGCTACACCTTC

v_gene: TRBV28
j_gene: TRBJ1-5
d_gene: TRBD1
abundance: few
CDR3aa: CASSPQGALSQPQHF
CDR3nt: TGTGCCAGCAGTCCACAGGGGGCTCTATCCCAGCCCCAGCATTTT